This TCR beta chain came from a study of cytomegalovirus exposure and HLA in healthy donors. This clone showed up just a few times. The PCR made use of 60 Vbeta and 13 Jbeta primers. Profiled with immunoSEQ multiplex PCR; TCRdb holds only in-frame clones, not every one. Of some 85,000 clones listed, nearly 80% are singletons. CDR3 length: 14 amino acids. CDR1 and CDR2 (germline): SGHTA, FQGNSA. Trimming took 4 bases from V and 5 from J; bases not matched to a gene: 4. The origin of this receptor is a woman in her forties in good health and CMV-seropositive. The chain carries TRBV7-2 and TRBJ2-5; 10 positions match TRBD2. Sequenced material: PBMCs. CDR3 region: CASSSSSGSETQYF. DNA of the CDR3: TGTGCCAGCAGCTCATCTAGCGGGAGTGAGACCCAGTACTTC. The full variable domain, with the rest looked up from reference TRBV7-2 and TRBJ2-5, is GAGVSQSPSNKVTEKGKDVELRCDPISGHTALYWYRQSLGQGLEFLIYFQGNSAPDKSGLPSDRFSAERTGGSVSTLTIQRTQQEDSAVYLCASSSSSGSETQYFGPGTRLLVL.